Below, 6 T cell receptor beta chains from the same sample are listed, as sequenced in a study of response to subunit inactivated influenza vaccine. TCRdb re-called the RT-PCR reads through MiXCR, storing one row per CDR3 protein. Here the sample spans around 650,000 distinct CDR3 sequences, around 16% being singletons. Sequenced here: PBMCs from blood, sampled 11 to 12 days after vaccination. The receptors were gathered from a man aged 50 or older who received an inactivated influenza vaccine.

J is TRBJ2-5 and V is TRBV11-2; 14 nucleotides agree with TRBD2. CDR1 is SGHAT and CDR2 is FQNNGV in the germline V gene. The CDR3 contains 17 residues. Losses at the gene ends were 4 bases for V and 2 bases for J; bases not matched to a gene: 6. CDR3 amino acids: CASSYGTSGGVQETQYF. The CDR3 DNA follows: TGTGCCAGCAGCTATGGGACTAGCGGGGGTGTACAAGAGACCCAGTACTTC.

This chain links TRBV11-2 with TRBJ2-2; D is unresolved. CDR1 and CDR2 from the germline V gene are SGHAT and FQNNGV. The CDR3 runs 16 residues. V lost 3 bases, J lost 2 bases, and 13 bases lay in between. The CDR3 coding sequence is TGTGCCAGCAGCTTGGGGTGGGGTGACAACACCGGGGAGCTGTTTTTT. This gives the protein CASSLGWGDNTGELFF.

The rearrangement uses TRBV12-3 or TRBV12-4 and TRBJ1-4; weak D call: TRBD1 (5 bases). The length of the CDR3 is 13 residues. The V end lost 6 bases, the J end lost 5 bases, and 10 bases lay between the germline ends. CDR3 in DNA: TGTGCCAGCAGCCGGGGGTTCAATGAAAAACTGTTTTTT. This encodes CASSRGFNEKLFF.

This clonotype came up a few times. The chain uses TRBV10-3 and TRBJ2-2; D tentatively reads TRBD1 or TRBD2 (6 bases each). Germline CDR1 reads ENHRY; CDR2 reads SYGVKD. The CDR3 covers 16 residues. The ends were cut back, 7 bases at V and 0 bases at J, with 15 bases in the middle. CDR3 nucleotide sequence: TGTGCCATCAATATGGAGGGGGTGGCGAACACCGGGGAGCTGTTTTTT. Its translation is CAINMEGVANTGELFF.

V gene TRBV7-2 combines with J gene TRBJ2-3; the match to TRBD2 covers 11 bases. The germline V gene encodes CDR1 SGHTA and CDR2 FQGNSA. This CDR3 has 17 residues. Germline trimming cut 5 bases from V and 6 bases from J; bases unmatched to any gene: 13. DNA for the CDR3: TGTGCCAGCAGCGAGGGGACTAGCGGCAACTGGGCGGATACGCAGTATTTT. It translates to CASSEGTSGNWADTQYF.

This clonotype showed up just a few times. The chain recombines TRBV5-1 with TRBJ2-7, with TRBD2 identical over 15 bases. J gave up 2 bases and V 4 bases, and 4 bases lay outside the gene matches. The CDR3 contains 16 residues. CDR1 is SGHRS and CDR2 is YFSETQ in the germline V gene. This CDR3 reads CASSQGLAGGTYEQYF. The CDR3 DNA sequence: TGCGCCAGCAGCCAGGGACTAGCGGGAGGCACCTACGAGCAGTACTTC. The full variable domain, its missing parts supplied by reference TRBV5-1 and TRBJ2-7, is KAGVTQTPRYLIKTRGQQVTLSCSPISGHRSVSWYQQTPGQGLQFLFEYFSETQRNKGNFPGRFSGRQFSNSRSEMNVSTLELGDSALYLCASSQGLAGGTYEQYFGPGTRLTVT.